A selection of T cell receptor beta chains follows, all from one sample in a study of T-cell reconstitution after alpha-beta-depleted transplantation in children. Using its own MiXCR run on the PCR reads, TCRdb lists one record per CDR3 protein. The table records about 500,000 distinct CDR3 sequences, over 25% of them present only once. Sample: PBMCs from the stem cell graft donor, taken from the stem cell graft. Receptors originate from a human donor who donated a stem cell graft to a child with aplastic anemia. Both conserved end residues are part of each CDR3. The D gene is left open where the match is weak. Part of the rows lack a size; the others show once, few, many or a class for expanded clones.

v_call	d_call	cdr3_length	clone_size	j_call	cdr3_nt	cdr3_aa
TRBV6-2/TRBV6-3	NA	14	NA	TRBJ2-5	TGTGCCAGCAGCCCGGGACTGCATCAAGAGACCCAGTACTTC	CASSPGLHQETQYF
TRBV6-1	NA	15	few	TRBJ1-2	TGTGCCAGCAGTCAAGGACGGCGACTTAACTATGGCTACACCTTC	CASSQGRRLNYGYTF
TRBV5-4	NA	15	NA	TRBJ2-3	TGTGCCAGCAGATCTACCCCCGGAGCACCAGATACGCAGTATTTT	CASRSTPGAPDTQYF
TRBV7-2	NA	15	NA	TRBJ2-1	TGTGCCAGCAGCTTAGAGAGGCAGGCCTACAATGAGCAGTTCTTC	CASSLERQAYNEQFF
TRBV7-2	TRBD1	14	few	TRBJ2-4	TGTGCCAGCAGCTTATCGACAGGGGGCAACATTCAGTACTTC	CASSLSTGGNIQYF
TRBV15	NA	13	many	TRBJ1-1	TGTGCCACCACGTCCGAGGCCGGCTCTGAAGCTTTCTTT	CATTSEAGSEAFF
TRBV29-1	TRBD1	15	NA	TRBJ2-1	TGCAGCGTGCCCCCGGGACAGGGGGAGTACAATGAGCAGTTCTTC	CSVPPGQGEYNEQFF
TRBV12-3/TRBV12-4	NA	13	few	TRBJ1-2	TGTGCCAGCAGTTTCGACGGTACCTATGGCTACACCTTC	CASSFDGTYGYTF
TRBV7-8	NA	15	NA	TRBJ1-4	TGTGCCAGCAGCTTATCGAGGGTGGGGAATGAAAAACTGTTTTTT	CASSLSRVGNEKLFF
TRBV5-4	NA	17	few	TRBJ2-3	TGTGCCAGCAGCCCGGACGGTTGGGGCCTGGGCACAGATACGCAGTATTTT	CASSPDGWGLGTDTQYF
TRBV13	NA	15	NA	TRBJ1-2	TGTGCCAGCAGCTTAGAGGGCCGGCTCGACTATGGCTACACCTTC	CASSLEGRLDYGYTF
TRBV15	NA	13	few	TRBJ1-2	TGTGCCACCAGCAGAGCGGACCTCTATGGCTACACCTTC	CATSRADLYGYTF